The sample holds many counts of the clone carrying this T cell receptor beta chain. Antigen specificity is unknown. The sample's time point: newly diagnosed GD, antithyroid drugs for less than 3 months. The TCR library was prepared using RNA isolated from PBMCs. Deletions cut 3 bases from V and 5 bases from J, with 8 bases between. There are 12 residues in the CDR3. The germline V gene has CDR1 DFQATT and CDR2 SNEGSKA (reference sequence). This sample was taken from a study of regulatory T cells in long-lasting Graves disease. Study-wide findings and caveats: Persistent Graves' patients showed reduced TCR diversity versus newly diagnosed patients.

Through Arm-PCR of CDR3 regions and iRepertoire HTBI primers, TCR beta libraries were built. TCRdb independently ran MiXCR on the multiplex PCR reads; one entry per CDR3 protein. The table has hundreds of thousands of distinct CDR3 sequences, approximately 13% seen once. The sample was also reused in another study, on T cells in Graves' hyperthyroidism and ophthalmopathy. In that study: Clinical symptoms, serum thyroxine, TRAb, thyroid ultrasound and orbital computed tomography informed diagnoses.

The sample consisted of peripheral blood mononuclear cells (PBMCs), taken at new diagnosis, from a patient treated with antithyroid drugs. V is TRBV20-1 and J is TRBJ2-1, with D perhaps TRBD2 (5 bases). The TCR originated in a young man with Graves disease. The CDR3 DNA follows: TGCAGTGCTAGCGGGGTACACAATGAGCAGTTCTTC. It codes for CSASGVHNEQFF.